This T cell receptor (beta chain) was identified during a study of blood T cells in healthy people across ages. Regarding this clonotype: Its antigen is undetermined.

Together with a sample-barcoded 5' primer, a J-beta primer mix was included in a second PCR lasting 7 to 11 cycles. TCRdb passed the 5' RACE reads through MiXCR, listing each CDR3 protein once. The sample holds around 780,000 distinct CDR3 sequences; around three fifths are singletons and the top ten take roughly 26%. Study-wide results and caveats: In these data, TCR beta diversity tracked strongly with naive T cell percentage.

This clonotype was obtained from a middle-aged man in good health. Source material: blood.

The CDR3 DNA is TGCGCCAGCAGCTTGGCCGACGGCGGCTCCTACGAGCAGTACTTC. It codes for CASSLADGGSYEQYF. The V call is TRBV5-1, the J call TRBJ2-7; D gene uncertain. Germline V CDR1 and CDR2: SGHRS, YFSETQ. The CDR3 runs to 15 residues. Trimming left V 0 bases short and J 0 bases short, with 10 bases between.